This T cell receptor (beta chain) comes out of a study of cytotoxic CD8 clonotypes in ibrutinib-treated CLL. Some clones are missing from TCRdb's copy, which holds only in-frame ones; the method was immunoSEQ multiplex PCR. Among some 130,000 clones listed, about three quarters were seen once. Study outcomes and limitations: Upon ibrutinib response clonality rose, and upon progression it fell back toward baseline. Collection times varied between progressing and sustained-remission patients. Among the clonotypes, public ones were uncommon and contracted or held stable on treatment.

With regard to this clone: The target antigen is unknown.

Trimming took off 5 bases at V and 0 bases at J, with 8 bases between the two ends. There are 14 residues in the CDR3. CDR1 is SGHTA, CDR2 FQGNSA, per germline. The chain links TRBV7-2 to TRBJ1-3, with D uncertain. The receptor was derived from a human donor with chronic lymphocytic leukemia. The input for sequencing was PBMCs, taken after 24 months of ibrutinib treatment. The CDR3, as DNA: TGTGCCAGCAGCCGGGCCCACTCTGGAAACACCATATATTTT. Amino acid sequence: CASSRAHSGNTIYF.